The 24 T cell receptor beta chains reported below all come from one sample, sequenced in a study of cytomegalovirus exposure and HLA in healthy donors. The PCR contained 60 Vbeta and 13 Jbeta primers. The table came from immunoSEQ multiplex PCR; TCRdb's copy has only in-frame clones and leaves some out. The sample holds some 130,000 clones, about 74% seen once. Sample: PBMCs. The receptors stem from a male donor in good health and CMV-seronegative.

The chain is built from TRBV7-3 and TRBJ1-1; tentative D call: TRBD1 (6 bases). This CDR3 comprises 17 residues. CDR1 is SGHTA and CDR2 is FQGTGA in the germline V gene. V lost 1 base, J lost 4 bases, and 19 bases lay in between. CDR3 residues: CASSLRDIRTVGTEAFF. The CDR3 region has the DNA TGTGCCAGCAGCTTAAGGGACATCCGAACTGTGGGCACTGAAGCTTTCTTT.

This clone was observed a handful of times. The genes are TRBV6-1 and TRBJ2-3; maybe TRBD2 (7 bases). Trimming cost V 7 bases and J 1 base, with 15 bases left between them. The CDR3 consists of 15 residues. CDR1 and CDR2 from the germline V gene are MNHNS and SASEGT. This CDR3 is CASTVEGGGTDTQYF. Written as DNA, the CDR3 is TGTGCCAGCACCGTGGAGGGGGGGGGCACAGATACGCAGTATTTT.

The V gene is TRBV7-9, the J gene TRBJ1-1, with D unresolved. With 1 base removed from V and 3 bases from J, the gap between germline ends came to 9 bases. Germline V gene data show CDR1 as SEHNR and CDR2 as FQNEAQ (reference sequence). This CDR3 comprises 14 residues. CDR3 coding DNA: TGTGCCAGCAGCTTAGACAGTAGGTACACTGAAGCTTTCTTT. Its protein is CASSLDSRYTEAFF.

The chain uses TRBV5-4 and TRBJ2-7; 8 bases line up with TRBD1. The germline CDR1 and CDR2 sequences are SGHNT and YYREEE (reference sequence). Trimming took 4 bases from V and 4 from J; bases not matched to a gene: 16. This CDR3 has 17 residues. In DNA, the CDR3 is TGTGCCAGCAGCCCCGCCCGTTCGACAGGGGCAAGATACGAGCAGTACTTC. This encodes CASSPARSTGARYEQYF. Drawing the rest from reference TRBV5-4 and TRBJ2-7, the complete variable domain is ETGVTQSPTHLIKTRGQQVTLRCSSQSGHNTVSWYQQALGQGPQFIFQYYREEENGRGNFPPRFSGLQFPNYSSELNVNALELDDSALYLCASSPARSTGARYEQYFGPGTRLTVT.

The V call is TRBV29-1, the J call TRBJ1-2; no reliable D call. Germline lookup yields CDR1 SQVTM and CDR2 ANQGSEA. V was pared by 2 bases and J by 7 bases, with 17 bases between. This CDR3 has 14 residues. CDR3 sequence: CSVEPDGVWGGYTF. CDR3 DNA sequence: TGCAGCGTTGAACCGGACGGGGTGTGGGGTGGCTACACCTTC.

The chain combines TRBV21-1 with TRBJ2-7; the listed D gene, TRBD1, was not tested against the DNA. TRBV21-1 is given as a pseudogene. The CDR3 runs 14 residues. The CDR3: CASSTPQGSYEQYF. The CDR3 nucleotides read TGTGCCAGCAGCACCCCCCAGGGGTCCTACGAGCAGTACTTC.

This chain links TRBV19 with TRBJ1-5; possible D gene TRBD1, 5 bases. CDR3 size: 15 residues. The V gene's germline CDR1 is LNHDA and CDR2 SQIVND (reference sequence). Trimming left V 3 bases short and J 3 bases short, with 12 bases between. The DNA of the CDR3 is TGTGCCAGTAGTATCAGGGATTCCGTCAATCAGCCCCAGCATTTT. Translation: CASSIRDSVNQPQHF.

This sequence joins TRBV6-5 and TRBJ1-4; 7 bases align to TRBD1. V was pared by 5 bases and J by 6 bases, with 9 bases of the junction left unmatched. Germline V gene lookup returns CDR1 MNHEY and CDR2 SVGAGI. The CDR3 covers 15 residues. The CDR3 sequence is CASSRRGGADEKLFF. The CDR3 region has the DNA TGTGCCAGCAGTCGACGAGGGGGCGCGGATGAAAAACTGTTTTTT.

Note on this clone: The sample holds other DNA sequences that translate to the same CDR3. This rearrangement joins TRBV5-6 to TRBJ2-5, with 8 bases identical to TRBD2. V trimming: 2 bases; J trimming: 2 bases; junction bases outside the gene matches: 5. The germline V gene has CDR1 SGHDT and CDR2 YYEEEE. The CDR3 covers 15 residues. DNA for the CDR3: TGTGCCAGCAGCTTAGGGCTAGCGGGTCAAGAGACCCAGTACTTC. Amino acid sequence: CASSLGLAGQETQYF.

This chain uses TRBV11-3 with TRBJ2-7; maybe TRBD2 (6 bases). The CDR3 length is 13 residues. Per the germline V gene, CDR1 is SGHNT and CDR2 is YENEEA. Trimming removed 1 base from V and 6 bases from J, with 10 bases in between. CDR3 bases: TGTGCCAGCAGCTTAGGTACCGGGGGCGAGCAGTACTTC. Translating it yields CASSLGTGGEQYF.

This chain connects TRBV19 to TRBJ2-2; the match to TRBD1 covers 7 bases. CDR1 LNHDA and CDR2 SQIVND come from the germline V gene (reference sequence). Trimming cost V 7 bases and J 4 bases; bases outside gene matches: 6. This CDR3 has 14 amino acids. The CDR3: CASTTGVFTGELFF. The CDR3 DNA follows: TGTGCCAGTACCACAGGGGTCTTCACCGGGGAGCTGTTTTTT.

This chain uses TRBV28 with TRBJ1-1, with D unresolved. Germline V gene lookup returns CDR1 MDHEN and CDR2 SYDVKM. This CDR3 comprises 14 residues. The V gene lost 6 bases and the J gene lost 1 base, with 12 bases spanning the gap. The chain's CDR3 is CASRIGSRNTEAFF. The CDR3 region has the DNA TGTGCCAGCAGAATCGGGTCTAGGAACACTGAAGCTTTCTTT.

The CDR3 nucleotides read TGTGCCAGCAGCCTGCCTTGGGAGGAAACTGAAGCTTTCTTT. Protein sequence: CASSLPWEETEAFF. This rearrangement joins TRBV21-1 to TRBJ1-1. TRBV21-1 is a known pseudogene. The CDR3 is 14 amino acids.

CDR3 region: CSVEVTDTSTDTQYF. The DNA of the CDR3 is TGCAGCGTTGAAGTGACAGATACTAGCACAGATACGCAGTATTTT. The chain recombines TRBV29-1 with TRBJ2-3; tentative D call: TRBD1 (5 bases). The CDR3 sequence is 15 residues long. V was pared by 1 base and J by 0 bases, with 11 bases between. Germline V gene lookup returns CDR1 SQVTM and CDR2 ANQGSEA.

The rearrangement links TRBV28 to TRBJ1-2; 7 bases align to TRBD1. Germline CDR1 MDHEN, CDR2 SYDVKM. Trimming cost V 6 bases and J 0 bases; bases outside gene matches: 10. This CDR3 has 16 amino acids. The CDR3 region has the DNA TGTGCCAGCAGCCTACAGGGGACAGTCGCTAACTATGGCTACACCTTC. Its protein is CASSLQGTVANYGYTF.

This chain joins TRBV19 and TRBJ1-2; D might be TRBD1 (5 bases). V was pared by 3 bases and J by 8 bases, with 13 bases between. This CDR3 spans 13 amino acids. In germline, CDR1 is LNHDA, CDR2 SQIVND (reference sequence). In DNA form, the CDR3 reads TGTGCCAGTAGTATTTTTCAGGGTGAAGGCTACACCTTC. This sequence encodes CASSIFQGEGYTF.

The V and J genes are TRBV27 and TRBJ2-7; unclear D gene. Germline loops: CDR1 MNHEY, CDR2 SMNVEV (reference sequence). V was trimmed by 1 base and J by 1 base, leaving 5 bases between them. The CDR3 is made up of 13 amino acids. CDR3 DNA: TGTGCCAGCAGTTTATATCAATCCTACGAGCAGTACTTC. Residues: CASSLYQSYEQYF.

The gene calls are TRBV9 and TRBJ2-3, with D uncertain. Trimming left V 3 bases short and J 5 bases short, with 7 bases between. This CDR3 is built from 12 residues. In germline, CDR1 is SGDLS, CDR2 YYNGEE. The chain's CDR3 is CASSARGDTQYF. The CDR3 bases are TGTGCCAGCAGCGCCCGCGGAGATACGCAGTATTTT.

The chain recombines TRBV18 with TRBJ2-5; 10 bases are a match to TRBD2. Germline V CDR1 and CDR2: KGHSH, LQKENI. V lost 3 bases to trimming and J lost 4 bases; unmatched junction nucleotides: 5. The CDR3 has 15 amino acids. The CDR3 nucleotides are TGTGCCAGCTCACCTCAGCGGGGGGGCCCAGAGACCCAGTACTTC. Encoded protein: CASSPQRGGPETQYF.

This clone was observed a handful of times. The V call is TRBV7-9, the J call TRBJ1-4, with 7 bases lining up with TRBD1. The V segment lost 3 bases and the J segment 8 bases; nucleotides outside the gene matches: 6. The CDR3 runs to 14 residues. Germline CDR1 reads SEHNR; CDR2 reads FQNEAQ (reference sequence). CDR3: CASSFDREREKLFF. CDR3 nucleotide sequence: TGTGCCAGCAGCTTCGACAGGGAGAGAGAAAAACTGTTTTTT.

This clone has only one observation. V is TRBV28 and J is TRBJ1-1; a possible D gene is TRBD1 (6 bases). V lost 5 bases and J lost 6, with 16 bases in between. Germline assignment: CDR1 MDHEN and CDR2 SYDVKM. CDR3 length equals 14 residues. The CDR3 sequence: CASSLGAGLAEAFF. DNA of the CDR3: TGTGCCAGCAGTCTGGGGGCAGGCCTAGCTGAAGCTTTCTTT.

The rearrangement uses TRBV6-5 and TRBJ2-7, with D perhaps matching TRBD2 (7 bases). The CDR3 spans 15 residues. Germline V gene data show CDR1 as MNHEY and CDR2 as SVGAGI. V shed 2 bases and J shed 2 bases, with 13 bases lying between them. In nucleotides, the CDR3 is TGTGCCAGCAGTTACGGGGGGGCCCAGGCCTACGAGCAGTACTTC. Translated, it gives CASSYGGAQAYEQYF.

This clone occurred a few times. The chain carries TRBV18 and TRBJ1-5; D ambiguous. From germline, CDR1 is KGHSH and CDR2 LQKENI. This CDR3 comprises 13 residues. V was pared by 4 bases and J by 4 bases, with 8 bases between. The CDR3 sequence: CASSRESNQPQHF. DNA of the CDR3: TGTGCCAGCTCACGGGAGAGTAATCAGCCCCAGCATTTT.

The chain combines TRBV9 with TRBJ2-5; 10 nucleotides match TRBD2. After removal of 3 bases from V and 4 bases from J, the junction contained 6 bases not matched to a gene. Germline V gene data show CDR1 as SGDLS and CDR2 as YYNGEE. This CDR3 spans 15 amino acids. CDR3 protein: CASSDSIAGGETQYF. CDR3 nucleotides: TGTGCCAGCAGCGATTCTATAGCGGGGGGAGAGACCCAGTACTTC.